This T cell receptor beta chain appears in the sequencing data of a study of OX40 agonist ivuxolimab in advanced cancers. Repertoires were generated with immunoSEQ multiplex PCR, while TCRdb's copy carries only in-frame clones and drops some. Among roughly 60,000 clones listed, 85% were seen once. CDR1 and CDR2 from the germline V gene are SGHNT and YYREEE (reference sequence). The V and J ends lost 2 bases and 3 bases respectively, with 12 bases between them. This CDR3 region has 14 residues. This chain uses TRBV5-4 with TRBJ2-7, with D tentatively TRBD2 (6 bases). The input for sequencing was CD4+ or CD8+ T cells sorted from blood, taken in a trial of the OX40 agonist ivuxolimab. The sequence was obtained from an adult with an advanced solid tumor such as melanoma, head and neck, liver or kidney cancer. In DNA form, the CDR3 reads TGTGCCAGCAGCTTAGGGACTGATTACTACGAGCAGTACTTC. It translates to CASSLGTDYYEQYF.